A single sample gave rise to the 22 T cell receptor beta chains below, sequenced in a study of blood T cell repertoires in COVID-19. Libraries were prepared by immunoSEQ multiplex PCR; TCRdb keeps only in-frame clonotypes and omits some of them. The sample lists approximately 80,000 clones, 88% occurring once. Sequences were obtained from peripheral blood. These receptors all come from a human donor in a cohort sampled during active COVID-19.

The genes are TRBV3-1 (or the pseudogene TRBV3-2) and TRBJ1-4; tentatively, D is TRBD1 (6 bases). CDR1 and CDR2 from the germline V gene are LGHDT and YNNKEL (reference sequence). The V gene lost 0 bases and the J gene lost 7 bases, with 15 bases spanning the gap. The CDR3 is made up of 16 amino acids. In DNA form, the CDR3 reads TGTGCCAGCAGCCAAGATCGAGGAGAAGGGGGTGAAAAACTGTTTTTT. It encodes CASSQDRGEGGEKLFF.

The chain joins TRBV30 to TRBJ1-1, with TRBD1 matching over 10 bases. The CDR3 consists of 14 residues. Germline CDR1 reads GTSNPN; CDR2 reads SVGIG (reference sequence). J was trimmed by 3 bases and V by 2 bases; bases with no gene match: 3. CDR3: CAWSYGQGDTEAFF. As DNA, the CDR3 is TGTGCCTGGAGTTACGGACAGGGGGACACTGAAGCTTTCTTT.

The V gene is TRBV6-5, the J gene TRBJ1-1; D possibly corresponds to TRBD1 (5 bases). Between the trimmed V and J ends, which lost 0 bases and 2 bases, there was a span of 13 bases. The CDR3 totals 16 residues. Germline V lookup: CDR1 MNHEY, CDR2 SVGAGI. The CDR3 loop is CASSYSTGVGNTEAFF. In DNA form, the CDR3 reads TGTGCCAGCAGTTACTCAACGGGGGTTGGAAACACTGAAGCTTTCTTT.

The chain uses TRBV7-8 and TRBJ1-2, with 8 bases identical to TRBD1. CDR1 and CDR2 (germline): SGHVS, FQNEAQ. Trimming took 5 bases from V and 8 from J; bases not matched to a gene: 7. The CDR3 runs 13 residues. CDR3 sequence reads: CASSPRTGFGYTF. The CDR3 DNA reads as TGTGCCAGCAGCCCTAGGACAGGGTTCGGCTACACCTTC. Together with reference TRBV7-8 and TRBJ1-2, the CDR3 gives the full variable domain: GAGVSQSPRYKVAKRGQDVALRCDPISGHVSLFWYQQALGQGPEFLTYFQNEAQLDKSGLPSDRFFAERPEGSVSTLKIQRTQQEDSAVYLCASSPRTGFGYTFGSGTRLTVV.

This clone showed up just a few times. This rearrangement joins TRBV7-9 to TRBJ2-2; TRBD1 might be the D (6 bases). Germline V CDR1 and CDR2: SEHNR, FQNEAQ (reference sequence). The CDR3 runs 15 residues. The V and J ends lost 0 bases and 6 bases respectively, with 11 bases between them. CDR3 coding DNA: TGTGCCAGCAGCTTAGCCGCAGGGGTGGCCGGGGAGCTGTTTTTT. This encodes CASSLAAGVAGELFF.

The J gene is TRBJ1-6, the V gene TRBV19; D uncertain. The CDR3 is 16 residues long. Trimming cost V 5 bases and J 0 bases, with 11 bases left between them. Germline CDR1 is LNHDA and CDR2 is SQIVND (reference sequence). The CDR3, as DNA: TGTGCCAGTAGTGTGGAGCCTAGCTCCTATAATTCACCCCTCCACTTT. Protein sequence: CASSVEPSSYNSPLHF.

This sequence joins TRBV9 and TRBJ2-5; TRBD1 matches at 7 bases. Germline assignment: CDR1 SGDLS and CDR2 YYNGEE. The CDR3 is 17 amino acids. Unmatched junction bases numbered 14, after V lost 4 bases and J lost 2 bases. The chain's CDR3 is CASSFRGQVLAQETQYF. CDR3 sequence (DNA): TGTGCCAGCAGCTTCCGAGGACAGGTCCTTGCTCAAGAGACCCAGTACTTC.

The chain uses TRBV29-1 and TRBJ1-1; D gene uncertain. Trimming removed 3 bases at V and 6 bases at J, with 14 bases between. The CDR3 spans 13 residues. CDR1 and CDR2 (germline): SQVTM, ANQGSEA. The CDR3 reads CSVENGVDSEAFF. DNA of the CDR3: TGCAGCGTTGAGAACGGTGTGGACTCTGAAGCTTTCTTT.

This rearrangement joins TRBV15 to TRBJ1-2; 8 positions match TRBD1. The germline gives CDR1 LNHNV, CDR2 YYDKDF (reference sequence). The V gene end was trimmed by 3 bases and the J gene end by 5 bases; junction bases not matched to a gene: 8. This CDR3 region has 15 residues. The CDR3 nucleotides read TGTGCCACCAGCAGGGAAACAGGGGGTTGGTATGGCTACACCTTC. This codes for CATSRETGGWYGYTF. The full variable domain, with the rest looked up from reference TRBV15 and TRBJ1-2, is DAMVIQNPRYQVTQFGKPVTLSCSQTLNHNVMYWYQQKSSQAPKLLFHYYDKDFNNEADTPDNFQSRRPNTSFCFLDIRSPGLGDTAMYLCATSRETGGWYGYTFGSGTRLTVV.

CDR3 sequence reads: CASSEVDRAYREAFF. The CDR3 DNA reads TGTGCCAGCAGTGAAGTGGACAGGGCATACAGGGAAGCTTTCTTT. The rearrangement uses TRBV6-1 and TRBJ1-1; TRBD1 aligns across 8 bases. CDR3 length: 15 residues. The junction had 9 bases not matched to a gene; V was cut back by 1 base and J by 8 bases. Germline-derived CDR1 and CDR2 are MNHNS and SASEGT.

This chain joins TRBV19 and TRBJ2-7, with 9 bases fitting TRBD2. Germline CDR1 reads LNHDA; CDR2 reads SQIVND (reference sequence). The CDR3 consists of 15 residues. The trim removed 2 bases at V and 5 bases at J, leaving 7 bases unmatched. CDR3 DNA: TGTGCCAGTAGTATATCTAGCGGGAAGTTCGACGAGCAGTACTTC. This codes for CASSISSGKFDEQYF. The variable domain in full, completed from reference TRBV19 and TRBJ2-7, reads DGGITQSPKYLFRKEGQNVTLSCEQNLNHDAMYWYRQDPGQGLRLIYYSQIVNDFQKGDIAEGYSVSREKKESFPLTVTSAQKNPTAFYLCASSISSGKFDEQYFGPGTRLTVT.

The rearrangement uses TRBV7-2 and TRBJ2-5; TRBD2 agrees at 10 bases. V trimming: 5 bases; J trimming: 3 bases; junction bases outside the gene matches: 12. The CDR3 contains 17 residues. Per the germline V gene, CDR1 is SGHTA and CDR2 is FQGNSA. For the CDR3, the DNA is TGTGCCAGCAGCCCTAGGCTAGCGGGGGCACGAGAAGAGACCCAGTACTTC. It translates to CASSPRLAGAREETQYF.

The CDR3 loop reads CASSHSTSTNEQFF. DNA for the CDR3: TGCGCCAGCAGCCATTCGACTAGCACCAATGAGCAGTTCTTC. The chain combines TRBV4-1 with TRBJ2-1; 7 bases line up with TRBD2. Per the germline V gene, CDR1 is MGHRA and CDR2 is YSYEKL. The CDR3 length is 14 residues. Germline trimming cut 3 bases from V and 6 bases from J; bases unmatched to any gene: 5.

This rearrangement joins TRBV6-6 to TRBJ2-7; 8 nucleotides line up with TRBD2. V was clipped by 5 bases and J by 0 bases; unmatched bases: 9. The germline V gene encodes CDR1 MNHNY and CDR2 SVGAGI (reference sequence). The CDR3 is 16 residues long. Here the CDR3 DNA reads TGTGCCAGCAGTCCGGCTAGCGGGTTGAGCTCCTACGAGCAGTACTTC. Translating gives CASSPASGLSSYEQYF.

The V and J genes are TRBV7-9 and TRBJ2-1, with TRBD1 matching over 8 bases. Germline CDR1 reads SEHNR; CDR2 reads FQNEAQ (reference sequence). The length of the CDR3 is 18 residues. V dropped 4 bases and J dropped 5; count of bases not matched to a gene: 16. CDR3 bases: TGTGCCAGCAGCTCTAGCGCCAGACAGGGGCGAGTGGACAATGAGCAGTTCTTC. It codes for CASSSSARQGRVDNEQFF.

This chain connects TRBV27 to TRBJ2-7; D perhaps matches TRBD1 (5 bases). The V gene lost 0 bases and the J gene lost 7 bases, with 13 bases spanning the gap. The CDR3 loop spans 14 amino acids. The germline V gene encodes CDR1 MNHEY and CDR2 SMNVEV (reference sequence). The CDR3 is CASSLSAGLGEQYF. CDR3 in DNA: TGTGCCAGCAGTTTATCAGCAGGGTTGGGGGAGCAGTACTTC.

The chain carries TRBV5-1 and TRBJ2-3; D remains unclear. V was trimmed by 2 bases and J by 2 bases, leaving 15 bases between them. Looked up from germline, CDR1 is SGHRS and CDR2 is YFSETQ. The CDR3 contains 16 residues. In DNA form, the CDR3 reads TGCGCCAGCAGCTTCCGACGATCGGGTTCCACAGATACGCAGTATTTT. Translated, it gives CASSFRRSGSTDTQYF.

This sequence joins TRBV11-2 and TRBJ1-2; a weak D match, TRBD1 (5 bases). Germline loops: CDR1 SGHAT, CDR2 FQNNGV. V lost 10 bases to trimming and J lost 6 bases, with 21 bases between them. This CDR3 is 14 amino acids long. This chain's CDR3 is CATPPLGQVDGYTF. The CDR3 DNA sequence: TGTGCCACCCCTCCCCTAGGACAAGTGGATGGCTACACCTTC.

Only one count was recorded for this clone. The chain employs TRBV6-5 and TRBJ1-1; no reliable D call. V dropped 6 bases and J dropped 0 bases, with 8 bases sitting between them. Per germline, CDR1 MNHEY and CDR2 SVGAGI. The CDR3 is made up of 13 amino acids. The CDR3 protein is CASSLTVNTEAFF. The CDR3 DNA reads as TGTGCCAGCAGCTTAACAGTGAACACTGAAGCTTTCTTT.

This clone was seen just once. The chain joins TRBV11-1 to TRBJ1-1; 9 nucleotides match TRBD1. Germline V gives CDR1 SGHAT, CDR2 FQDESV (reference sequence). The V segment lost 5 bases and the J segment 1 base; nucleotides outside the gene matches: 8. The CDR3 contains 16 residues. The CDR3 loop reads CASSPRDREANTEAFF. In DNA form, the CDR3 reads TGTGCCAGCAGCCCCCGGGACAGGGAGGCGAACACTGAAGCTTTCTTT.

This clone was recorded only once. This chain connects TRBV5-8 to TRBJ1-3; D unclear. This CDR3 has 14 residues. V dropped 4 bases and J dropped 0 bases, with 8 bases sitting between them. Germline V gene data show CDR1 as SGHTS and CDR2 as YDEGEE. Here the CDR3 reads CASSPLYSGNTIYF. Written as DNA, the CDR3 is TGTGCCAGCAGCCCCCTATACTCTGGAAACACCATATATTTT.

The V gene is TRBV7-9, the J gene TRBJ2-6; TRBD1 matches at 9 bases. This CDR3 comprises 16 residues. Per the germline V gene, CDR1 is SEHNR and CDR2 is FQNEAQ (reference sequence). V dropped 4 bases and J dropped 2; count of bases not matched to a gene: 3. CDR3 sequence: CASSSTGGAGANVLTF. The CDR3 DNA reads TGTGCCAGCAGCTCTACAGGGGGCGCTGGGGCCAACGTCCTGACTTTC.